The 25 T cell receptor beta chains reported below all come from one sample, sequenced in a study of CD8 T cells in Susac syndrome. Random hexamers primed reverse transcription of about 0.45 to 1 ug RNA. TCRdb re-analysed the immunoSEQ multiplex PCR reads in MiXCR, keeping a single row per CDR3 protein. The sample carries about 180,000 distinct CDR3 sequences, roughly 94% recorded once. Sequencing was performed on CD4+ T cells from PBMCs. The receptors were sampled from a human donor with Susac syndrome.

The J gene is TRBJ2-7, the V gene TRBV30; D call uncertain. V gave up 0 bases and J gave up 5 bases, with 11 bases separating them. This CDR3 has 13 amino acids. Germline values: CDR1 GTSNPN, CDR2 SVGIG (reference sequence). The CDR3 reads CAWSVIGTDEQYF. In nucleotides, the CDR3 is TGTGCCTGGAGTGTAATCGGCACCGACGAGCAGTACTTC.

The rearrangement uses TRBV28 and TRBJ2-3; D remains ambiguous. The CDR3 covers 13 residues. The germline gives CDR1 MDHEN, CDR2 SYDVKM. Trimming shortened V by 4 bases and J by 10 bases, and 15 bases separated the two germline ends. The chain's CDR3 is CASSSPHYDPQYF. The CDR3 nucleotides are TGTGCCAGCAGTTCACCCCACTACGATCCGCAGTATTTT.

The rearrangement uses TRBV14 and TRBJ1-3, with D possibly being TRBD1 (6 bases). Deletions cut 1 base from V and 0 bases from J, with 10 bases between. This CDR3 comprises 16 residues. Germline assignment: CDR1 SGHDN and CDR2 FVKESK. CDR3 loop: CASSQGQVYSGNTIYF. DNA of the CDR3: TGTGCCAGCAGCCAAGGACAGGTATACTCTGGAAACACCATATATTTT.

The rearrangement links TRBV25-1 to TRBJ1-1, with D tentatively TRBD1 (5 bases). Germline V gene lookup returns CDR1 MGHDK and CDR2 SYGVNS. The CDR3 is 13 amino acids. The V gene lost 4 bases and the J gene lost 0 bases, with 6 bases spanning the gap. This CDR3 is CASSGDVNTEAFF. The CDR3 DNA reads TGTGCCAGCAGTGGGGACGTGAACACTGAAGCTTTCTTT.

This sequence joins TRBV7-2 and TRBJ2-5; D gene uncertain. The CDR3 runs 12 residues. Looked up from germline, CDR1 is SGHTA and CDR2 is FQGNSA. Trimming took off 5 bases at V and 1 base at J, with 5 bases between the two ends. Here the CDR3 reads CASSRPQETQYF. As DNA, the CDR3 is TGTGCCAGCAGCCGTCCCCAAGAGACCCAGTACTTC.

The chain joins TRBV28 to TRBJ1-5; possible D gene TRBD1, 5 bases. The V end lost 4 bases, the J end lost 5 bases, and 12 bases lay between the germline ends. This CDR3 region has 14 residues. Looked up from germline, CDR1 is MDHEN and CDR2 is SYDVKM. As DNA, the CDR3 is TGTGCCAGCAGTTCCCCCGGGGGAGATCAGCCCCAGCATTTT. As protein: CASSSPGGDQPQHF. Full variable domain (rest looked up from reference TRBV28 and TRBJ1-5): DVKVTQSSRYLVKRTGEKVFLECVQDMDHENMFWYRQDPGLGLRLIYFSYDVKMKEKGDIPEGYSVSREKKERFSLILESASTNQTSMYLCASSSPGGDQPQHFGDGTRLSIL.

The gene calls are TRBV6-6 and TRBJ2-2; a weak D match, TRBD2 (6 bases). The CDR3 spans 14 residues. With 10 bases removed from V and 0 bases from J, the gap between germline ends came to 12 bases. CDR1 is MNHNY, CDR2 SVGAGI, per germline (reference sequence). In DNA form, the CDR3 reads TGTGCCATCGGGACTGAAGCGAACACCGGGGAGCTGTTTTTT. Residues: CAIGTEANTGELFF.

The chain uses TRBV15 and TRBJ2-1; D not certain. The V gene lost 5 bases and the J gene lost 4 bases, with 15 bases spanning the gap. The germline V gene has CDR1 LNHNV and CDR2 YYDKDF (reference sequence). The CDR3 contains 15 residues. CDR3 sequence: CATSPHRGAYNEQFF. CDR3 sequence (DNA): TGTGCCACCAGCCCCCACCGAGGCGCATACAATGAGCAGTTCTTC.

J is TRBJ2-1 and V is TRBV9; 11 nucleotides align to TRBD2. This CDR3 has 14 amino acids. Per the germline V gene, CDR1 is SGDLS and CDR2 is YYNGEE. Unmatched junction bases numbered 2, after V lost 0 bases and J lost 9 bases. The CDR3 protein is CASSVGSGRVEQFF. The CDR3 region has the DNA TGTGCCAGCAGCGTAGGTAGCGGGAGGGTTGAGCAGTTCTTC.

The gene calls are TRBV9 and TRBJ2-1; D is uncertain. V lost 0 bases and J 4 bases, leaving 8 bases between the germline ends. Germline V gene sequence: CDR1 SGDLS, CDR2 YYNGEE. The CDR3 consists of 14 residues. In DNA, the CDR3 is TGTGCCAGCAGCGTAGGGTTAGAGTACAATGAGCAGTTCTTC. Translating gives CASSVGLEYNEQFF.

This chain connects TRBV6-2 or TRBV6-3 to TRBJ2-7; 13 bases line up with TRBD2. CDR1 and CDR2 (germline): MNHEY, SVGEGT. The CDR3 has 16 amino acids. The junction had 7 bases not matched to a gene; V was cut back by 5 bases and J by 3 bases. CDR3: CASSPRTSGRLYEQYF. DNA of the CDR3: TGTGCCAGCAGTCCGAGGACTAGCGGGAGACTCTACGAGCAGTACTTC.

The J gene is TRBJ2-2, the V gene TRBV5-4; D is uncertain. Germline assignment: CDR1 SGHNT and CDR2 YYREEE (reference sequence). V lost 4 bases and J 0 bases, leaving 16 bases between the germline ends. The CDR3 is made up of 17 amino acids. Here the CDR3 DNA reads TGTGCCAGCAGCCCACTTGGTCGGGCCTCGAACACCGGGGAGCTGTTTTTT. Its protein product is CASSPLGRASNTGELFF.

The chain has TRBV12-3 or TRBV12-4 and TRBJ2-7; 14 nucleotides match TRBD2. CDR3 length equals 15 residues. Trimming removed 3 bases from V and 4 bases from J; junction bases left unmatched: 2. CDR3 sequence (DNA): TGTGCCAGCAGTTTGGGACTAGCGGGGGAGTACGAGCAGTACTTC. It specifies CASSLGLAGEYEQYF.

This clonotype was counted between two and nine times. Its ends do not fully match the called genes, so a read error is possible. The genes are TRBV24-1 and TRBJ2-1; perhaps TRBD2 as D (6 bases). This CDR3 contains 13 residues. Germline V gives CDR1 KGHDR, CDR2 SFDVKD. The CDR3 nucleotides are TGTGCCACCAGTTTGCGGGAAGGGTCTGAGAAGTTCTTC. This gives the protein CATSLREGSEKFF.

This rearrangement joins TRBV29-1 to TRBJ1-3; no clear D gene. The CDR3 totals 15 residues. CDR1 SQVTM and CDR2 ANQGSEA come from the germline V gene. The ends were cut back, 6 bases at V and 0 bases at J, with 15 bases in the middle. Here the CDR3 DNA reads TGCAGCGTCTCCCCTGGGCCCTCCTCTGGAAACACCATATATTTT. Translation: CSVSPGPSSGNTIYF.

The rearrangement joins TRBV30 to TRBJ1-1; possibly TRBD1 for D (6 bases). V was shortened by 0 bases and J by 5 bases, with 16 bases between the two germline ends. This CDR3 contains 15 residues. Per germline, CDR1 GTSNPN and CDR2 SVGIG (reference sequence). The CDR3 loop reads CAWSVPGGLGTEAFF. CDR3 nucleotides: TGTGCCTGGAGTGTACCCGGGGGGCTAGGGACTGAAGCTTTCTTT. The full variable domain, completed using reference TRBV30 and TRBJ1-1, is SQTIHQWPATLVQPVGSPLSLECTVEGTSNPNLYWYRQAAGRGLQLLFYSVGIGQISSEVPQNLSASRPQDRQFILSSKKLLLSDSGFYLCAWSVPGGLGTEAFFGQGTRLTVV.

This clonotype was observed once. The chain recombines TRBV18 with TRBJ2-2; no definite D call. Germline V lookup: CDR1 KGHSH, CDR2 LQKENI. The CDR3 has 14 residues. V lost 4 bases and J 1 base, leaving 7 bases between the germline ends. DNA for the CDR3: TGTGCCAGCTCACAAGGGATGAACACCGGGGAGCTGTTTTTT. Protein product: CASSQGMNTGELFF.

This CDR3 reads CASSLLVQGSYGYTF. The CDR3 region has the DNA TGTGCCAGCAGTTTACTTGTACAGGGGAGCTATGGCTACACCTTC. The rearrangement joins TRBV28 to TRBJ1-2; 7 bases fit TRBD1. This CDR3 is built from 15 residues. Trimming took 2 bases from V and 4 from J; bases not matched to a gene: 7. Germline CDR1 MDHEN, CDR2 SYDVKM.

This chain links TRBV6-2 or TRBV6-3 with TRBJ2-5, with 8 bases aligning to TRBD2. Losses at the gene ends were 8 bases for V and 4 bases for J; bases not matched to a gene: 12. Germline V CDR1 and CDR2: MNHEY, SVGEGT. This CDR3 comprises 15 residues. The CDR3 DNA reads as TGTGCCAGCGGTGTTGCGGGAGGAAGTGGAGAGACCCAGTACTTC. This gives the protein CASGVAGGSGETQYF.

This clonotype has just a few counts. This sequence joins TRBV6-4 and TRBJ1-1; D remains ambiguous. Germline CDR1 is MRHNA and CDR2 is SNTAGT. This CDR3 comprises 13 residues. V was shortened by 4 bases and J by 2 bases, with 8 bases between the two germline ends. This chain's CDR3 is CASSASLNTEAFF. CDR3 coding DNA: TGTGCCAGCAGTGCTTCACTAAACACTGAAGCTTTCTTT.

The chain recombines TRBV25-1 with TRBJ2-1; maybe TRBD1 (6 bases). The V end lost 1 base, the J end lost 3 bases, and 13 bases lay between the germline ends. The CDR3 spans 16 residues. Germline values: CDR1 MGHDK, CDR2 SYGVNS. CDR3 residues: CASSELIGGLYNEQFF. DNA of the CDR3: TGTGCCAGCAGTGAATTGATTGGGGGCCTCTACAATGAGCAGTTCTTC.

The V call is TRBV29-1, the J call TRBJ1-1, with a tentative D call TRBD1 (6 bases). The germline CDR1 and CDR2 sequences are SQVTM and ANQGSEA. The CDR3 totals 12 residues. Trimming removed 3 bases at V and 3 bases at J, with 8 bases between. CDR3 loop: CSVDRGDTEAFF. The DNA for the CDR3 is TGCAGCGTTGATAGGGGGGACACTGAAGCTTTCTTT.

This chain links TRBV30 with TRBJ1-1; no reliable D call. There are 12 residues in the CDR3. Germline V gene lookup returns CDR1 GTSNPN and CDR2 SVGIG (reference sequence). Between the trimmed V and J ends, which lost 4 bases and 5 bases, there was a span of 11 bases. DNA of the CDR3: TGTGCCTGGAACTTGTCACCGACTGAAGCTTTCTTT. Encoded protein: CAWNLSPTEAFF.

CDR3 region: CASSQVGKSSYNEQFF. DNA of the CDR3: TGCGCCAGCAGCCAAGTCGGGAAGAGCTCCTACAATGAGCAGTTCTTC. The chain combines TRBV4-1 with TRBJ2-1; D is possibly TRBD2 (5 bases). This CDR3 comprises 16 residues. From germline, CDR1 is MGHRA and CDR2 YSYEKL. Trimming took 1 base from V and 0 from J, leaving 10 bases between them.

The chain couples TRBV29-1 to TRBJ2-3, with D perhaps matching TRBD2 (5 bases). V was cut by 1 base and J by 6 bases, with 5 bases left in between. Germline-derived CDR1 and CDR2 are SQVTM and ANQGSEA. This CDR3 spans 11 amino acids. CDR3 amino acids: CSVEGRDTQYF. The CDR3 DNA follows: TGCAGCGTTGAAGGGAGGGATACGCAGTATTTT.